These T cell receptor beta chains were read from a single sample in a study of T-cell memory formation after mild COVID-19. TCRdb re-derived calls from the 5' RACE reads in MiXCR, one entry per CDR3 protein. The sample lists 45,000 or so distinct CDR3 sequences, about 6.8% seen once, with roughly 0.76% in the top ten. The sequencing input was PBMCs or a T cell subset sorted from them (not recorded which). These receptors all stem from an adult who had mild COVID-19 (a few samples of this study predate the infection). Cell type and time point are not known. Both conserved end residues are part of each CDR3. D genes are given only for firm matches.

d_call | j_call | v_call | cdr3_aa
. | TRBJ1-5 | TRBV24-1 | CATRSPGPGENSNQPQHF
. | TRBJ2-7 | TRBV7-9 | CASSLGGGIEQYF
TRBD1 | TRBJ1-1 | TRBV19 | CASSRDRGETEAFF
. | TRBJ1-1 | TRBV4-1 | CASSQGGSFRNTEAFF
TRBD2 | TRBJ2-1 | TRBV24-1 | CATSDPGTSVYNEQFF
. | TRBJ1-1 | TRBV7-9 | CASSLGRGEGITEAFF
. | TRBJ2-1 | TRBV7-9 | CASSYKQGYNEQFF
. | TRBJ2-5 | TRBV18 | CASSPSAPTETQYF
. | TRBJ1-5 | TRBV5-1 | CASSRAPADSNQPQHF
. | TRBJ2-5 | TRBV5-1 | CASSQTTPRETQYF
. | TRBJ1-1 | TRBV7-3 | CASSLDVGREAFF
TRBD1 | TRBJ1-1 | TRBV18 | CASSQNRGEAFF
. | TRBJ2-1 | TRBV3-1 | CASTLGGASGKQFF
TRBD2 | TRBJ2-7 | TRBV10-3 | CAISPTPRLAGGLEQYF
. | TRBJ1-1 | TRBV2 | CASRGSDMNTEAFF
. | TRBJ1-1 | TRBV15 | CATSTLGRRLAFF
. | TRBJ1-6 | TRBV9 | CASSTGDGYNSPLHF